The clone carrying this T cell receptor (beta chain) was picked up a small number of times. No antigen is known for it. Every one of the donors was a Caucasian adult that lived in Nashville, Tennessee. CDR1 is LNHDA, CDR2 SQIVND, per germline (reference sequence). With V trimmed by 4 bases and J by 5 bases, 4 bases remained unmatched. The CDR3 sequence is 15 residues long. This sample stems from a study of shared clonotypes between healthy human individuals. General study findings and limits: Generally, naive subsets (rather than memory subsets) showed larger estimated richness. Few donors limited the genetic and exposure-history diversity represented.

An assay was performed, and its level was deep. Data came from immunoSEQ multiplex PCR; TCRdb stores just in-frame clones and leaves some out. Here the sample spans around 88,000 clones, 65% to 70% being singletons. What was sequenced was memory CD8+ T cells sorted from blood. As to subset: CD45RO+ cells pooled with CCR7-negative TemRA cells. The receptor comes from a man aged 30 to 45 in good health. This sequence joins TRBV19 and TRBJ2-1; 11 nucleotides match TRBD2. The CDR3 DNA reads as TGTGCCAGTAGTAAAACTAGCGGGGGCCACAATGAGCAGTTCTTC. This codes for CASSKTSGGHNEQFF.